One T cell receptor (beta chain) is described in this entry. The data were taken from a study of blood T cell repertoires in COVID-19. Study context: The cDNA or gDNA used as material had been derived from T cells, B-cell-depleted T cells, or PBMCs.

The germline V gene has CDR1 MRHNA and CDR2 SNTAGT. CDR3 length equals 21 residues. The V gene end was trimmed by 0 bases and the J gene end by 3 bases; junction bases not matched to a gene: 16. How the authors handled the data: Estimation of nucleated cell counts was performed using reference gene primer amplification. The protocol was immunoSEQ multiplex PCR, while the TCRdb copy is restricted to in-frame clones and leaves out a portion. D and trimming come from the DNA, and the V and J calls and clone size come from that table. Among about 59,000 clones listed, 91% were seen once. The clonotype comes from a human donor in a cohort sampled during active COVID-19. The sequenced sample was peripheral blood. The V call is TRBV6-4, the J call TRBJ2-3, with 12 bases matching TRBD2. CDR3 in DNA: TGTGCCAGCAGTGACTCGACGACTCCGGCCTTGACTAGCGGGAGTACAGATACGCAGTATTTT. This encodes CASSDSTTPALTSGSTDTQYF.